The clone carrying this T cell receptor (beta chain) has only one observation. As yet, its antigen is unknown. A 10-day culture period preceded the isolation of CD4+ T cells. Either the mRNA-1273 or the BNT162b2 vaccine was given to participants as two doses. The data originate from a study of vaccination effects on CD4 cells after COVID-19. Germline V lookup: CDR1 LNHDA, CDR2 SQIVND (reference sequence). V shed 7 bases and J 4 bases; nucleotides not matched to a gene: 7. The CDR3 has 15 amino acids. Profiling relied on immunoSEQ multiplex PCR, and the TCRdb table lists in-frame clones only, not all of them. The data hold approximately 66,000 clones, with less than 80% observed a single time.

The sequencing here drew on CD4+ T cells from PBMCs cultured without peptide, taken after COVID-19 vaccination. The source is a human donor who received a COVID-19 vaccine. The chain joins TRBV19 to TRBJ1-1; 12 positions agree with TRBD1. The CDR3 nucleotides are TGTGCCAGTACCGGGACAGGGGGCTCCATCACTGAAGCTTTCTTT. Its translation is CASTGTGGSITEAFF.